These 5 T cell receptor beta chains were all obtained from the same sample, sequenced in a study of blood T cells in healthy people across ages (dated by TCRdb to 2013 to 2016). The method was 5' RACE. Sequencing instrument: Illumina HiSeq 2500. A second roughly 6 to 11 cycle PCR used a sample-barcoded 5' primer and a J-beta primer mix. The public reads were run again by TCRdb, first through fastp at Q25 and then through MiXCR, and only productive beta chains were kept. Rows are unified per CDR3 protein, each entry keeping the most common DNA and genes. The sample table holds 600,000 to 850,000 distinct CDR3 sequences, of which 20% to 30% were seen once. The biggest ten clones account for roughly 9% of the sample. The data were also submitted as part of a second study, on T cells of mothers and their children.

Sequenced input: blood. The source of these receptors is a boy aged 10-17 years in good health.

The sample holds a few counts of this clonotype. The chain joins TRBV7-2 to TRBJ1-4; 9 bases agree with TRBD1. CDR3 size: 15 residues. The V gene end was trimmed by 0 bases and the J gene end by 8 bases; junction bases not matched to a gene: 4. Germline values: CDR1 SGHTA, CDR2 FQGNSA. The CDR3 DNA reads TGTGCCAGCAGCTTAGCCGGACAGGGGAAGGAAAAACTGTTTTTT. Protein product: CASSLAGQGKEKLFF.

The rearrangement joins TRBV20-1 to TRBJ2-7; TRBD2 might be the D (5 bases). V dropped 0 bases and J dropped 5 bases, with 23 bases sitting between them. Germline CDR1 and CDR2: DFQATT and SNEGSKA (reference sequence). This CDR3 comprises 17 residues. CDR3 nucleotides: TGCAGTGCTAGAGATCTCCGGGGTGGAGAAACTACCCACGAGCAGTACTTC. Protein: CSARDLRGGETTHEQYF.

This clonotype was counted a single time. The V call is TRBV20-1, the J call TRBJ2-7; a possible D gene is TRBD2 (5 bases). With 3 bases removed from V and 1 base from J, the gap between germline ends came to 10 bases. Germline V gene lookup returns CDR1 DFQATT and CDR2 SNEGSKA (reference sequence). The CDR3 runs to 13 residues. CDR3 in DNA: TGCAGTGCTAGGGGAACTAGATCCTACGAGCAGTACTTC. Protein: CSARGTRSYEQYF.

This chain connects TRBV4-1 to TRBJ2-3, with 10 bases matching TRBD1. V shed 7 bases and J 2 bases; nucleotides not matched to a gene: 6. Germline CDR1 MGHRA, CDR2 YSYEKL. This CDR3 spans 15 amino acids. The CDR3 DNA reads TGCGCCAGCAACGAGGGACAGGGGTTCACAGATACGCAGTATTTT. Translating gives CASNEGQGFTDTQYF.

This clonotype was counted between two and nine times. The V and J genes are TRBV6-1 and TRBJ2-6; D is perhaps TRBD1 (5 bases). V shed 6 bases and J shed 0 bases, with 15 bases lying between them. There are 17 residues in the CDR3. Per the germline V gene, CDR1 is MNHNS and CDR2 is SASEGT. CDR3 sequence reads: CASSKGSVFSGANVLTF. CDR3 nucleotide sequence: TGTGCCAGCAGCAAGGGGTCGGTGTTCTCTGGGGCCAACGTCCTGACTTTC.